The T cell receptor beta chain described here comes from a study of vaccination and CD4 T cells after COVID-19. CDR3 length equals 16 residues. Germline trimming cut 5 bases from V and 10 bases from J; bases unmatched to any gene: 9. Treatment meaning: roughly 10-day PBMC culture with coronavirus spike peptide pools or control peptides (ViraFEST assay). The Oncomine TCR Beta short-read assay sequenced DNA from cultured CD4+ T cells. Someone extracted genomic DNA from cultured CD4+ T cells. Each CDR3 protein gets one entry after TCRdb re-called the PCR reads with MiXCR. In the table there are thousands of distinct CDR3 sequences, nearly 35% of which are singletons. Details on this clonotype: The antigen remains unidentified.

The chain employs TRBV12-3 or TRBV12-4 and TRBJ1-6; 12 bases line up with TRBD1. This receptor was identified in a human donor who had recovered from COVID-19. Sequenced material: CD4+ T cells from blood, cultured in vitro. Here the CDR3 DNA reads TGTGCCAGCAGTACATGGGACAGGGGGCTTGGGTCACCCCTCCACTTT. Translating gives CASSTWDRGLGSPLHF.